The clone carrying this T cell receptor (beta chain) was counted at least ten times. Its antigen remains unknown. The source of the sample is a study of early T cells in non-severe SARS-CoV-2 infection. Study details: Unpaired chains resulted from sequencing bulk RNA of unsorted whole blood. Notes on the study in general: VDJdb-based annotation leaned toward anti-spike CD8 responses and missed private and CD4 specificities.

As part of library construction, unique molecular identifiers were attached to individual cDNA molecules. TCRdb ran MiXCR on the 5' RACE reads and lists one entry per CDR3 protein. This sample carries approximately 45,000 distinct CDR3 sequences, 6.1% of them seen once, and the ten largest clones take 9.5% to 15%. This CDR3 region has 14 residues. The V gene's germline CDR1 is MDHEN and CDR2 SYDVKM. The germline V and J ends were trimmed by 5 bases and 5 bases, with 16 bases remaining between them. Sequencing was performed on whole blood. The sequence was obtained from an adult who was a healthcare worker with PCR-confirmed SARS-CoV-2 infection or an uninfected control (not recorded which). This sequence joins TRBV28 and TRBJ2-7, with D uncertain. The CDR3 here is CASSEVEDRDEQYF. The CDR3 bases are TGTGCCAGCAGTGAGGTCGAAGATCGCGACGAGCAGTACTTC.